This T cell receptor beta chain was identified during a study of blood T cell repertoires in COVID-19. Overall study: Sources were T cells, B-cell-depleted T cells, or PBMCs; the material itself was cDNA or gDNA.

TCRdb's table, derived via immunoSEQ multiplex PCR, lists solely in-frame clones and lacks some. The sample has some 300,000 clones, 80% to 90% seen once. Patients of the Seattle cohort, enrolled during active infection, were followed longitudinally. This CDR3 has 17 residues. Germline V lookup: CDR1 SQVTM, CDR2 ANQGSEA. Trimming pared 5 bases from V and 4 bases from J, leaving 23 bases between. Sequenced input: peripheral blood. This clonotype was obtained from a woman in her fifties or sixties with COVID-19, enrolled during active disease. J is TRBJ2-2 and V is TRBV29-1; D possibly corresponds to TRBD2 (5 bases). The CDR3 DNA sequence: TGCAGCGTTCTGGTGAGAGAGGGAACTGTAAGCACCGGGGAGCTGTTTTTT. Translation: CSVLVREGTVSTGELFF.